The rows below give T cell receptor beta chains drawn from one sample of a study of neurological immune-mediated disorders. TCRdb reprocessed the 5' RACE reads via MiXCR and lists one record per CDR3 protein. The profile covers tens of thousands of distinct CDR3 sequences, with 12% to 15% appearing a single time and approximately 4.6% taken by the ten largest. Material for sequencing was PBMCs. The receptors come from a female donor with HTLV-1-associated myelopathy (HAM/TSP). Each CDR3 is given with its conserved first and last residue. The D gene is left open where the match is weak. Size is stated for part of the rows, as once, few or many counts, or as a class when the clone is expanded.

many	TRBV5-1	TRBD1	TRBJ2-3	CASSLARTGGTDTQYF	TGCGCCAGCAGCTTGGCCCGTACAGGGGGAACAGATACGCAGTATTTT
many	TRBV2	TRBD1	TRBJ1-2	CASSRGTANYGYTF	TGTGCCAGCAGTCGAGGGACAGCCAACTATGGCTACACCTTC
many	TRBV5-1	.	TRBJ1-2	CASSLGVGSDGYTF	TGCGCCAGCAGCTTGGGGGTTGGGTCCGATGGCTACACCTTC
many	TRBV11-2	TRBD2	TRBJ2-3	CASSSPGLAGGDTQYF	TGTGCCAGCAGCTCCCCCGGACTAGCGGGGGGAGATACGCAGTATTTT
many	TRBV10-3	TRBD2	TRBJ2-3	CAISVGTSIDTQYF	TGTGCCATCAGTGTCGGGACTAGTATAGATACGCAGTATTTT
many	TRBV24-1	.	TRBJ2-7	CATPRRPYEQYF	TGTGCCACCCCGCGTCGGCCGTACGAGCAGTACTTC
many	TRBV20-1	.	TRBJ2-3	CSATYRVSGTDTQYF	TGCAGTGCGACTTATAGGGTTTCGGGCACAGATACGCAGTATTTT
many	TRBV5-1	TRBD2	TRBJ2-7	CASSVNGGAREQYF	TGCGCCAGCTCGGTTAACGGGGGGGCTCGGGAGCAGTACTTC
.	TRBV7-9	.	TRBJ2-6	CASSWLSSGAIVLTF	TGTGCCAGCAGCTGGTTAAGCTCTGGGGCCATCGTCCTGACTTTC
.	TRBV5-1	TRBD1	TRBJ1-2	CASSLGQANNGYTF	TGCGCCAGCAGCCTGGGACAGGCTAACAATGGCTACACCTTC
many	TRBV20-1	TRBD2	TRBJ2-1	CSARDRIAGGRGEQFF	TGCAGTGCTAGAGATAGGATAGCGGGGGGGAGGGGTGAGCAGTTCTTC
many	TRBV7-2	TRBD2	TRBJ2-3	CASIKSGGSDTQYF	TGTGCCAGCATCAAGTCGGGGGGGTCAGATACGCAGTATTTT
many	TRBV24-1	TRBD2	TRBJ2-2	CATSDLQPGGSTGELFF	TGTGCCACCAGTGATTTGCAGCCAGGCGGGAGCACCGGGGAGCTGTTTTTT
many	TRBV2	TRBD1	TRBJ1-5	CASSERMRGTGLAGGQHF	TGTGCCAGCAGTGAACGAATGAGAGGGACAGGTCTTGCGGGGGGCCAGCATTTT
many	TRBV6-5	.	TRBJ1-1	CASSYRDPGTEAFF	TGTGCCAGCAGTTACAGGGACCCAGGAACTGAAGCTTTCTTT
.	TRBV6-4	TRBD1	TRBJ1-2	CASSDPGQGIGGYTF	TGTGCCAGCAGTGACCCCGGACAGGGGATTGGCGGCTACACCTTC
.	TRBV2	.	TRBJ1-5	CASTDEGPRPQNF	TGTGCCAGCACCGATGAGGGGCCTAGGCCCCAGAATTTT
.	TRBV10-3	TRBD2	TRBJ2-7	CAISVGAGGLAGGPSYEQYF	TGTGCCATCAGTGTGGGGGCGGGAGGACTAGCGGGGGGGCCGTCATACGAGCAGTACTTC
many	TRBV12-3/TRBV12-4	TRBD1	TRBJ2-1	CASKRDRGKVNEQFF	TGTGCCAGCAAAAGGGACAGGGGTAAGGTCAATGAGCAGTTCTTC
many	TRBV12-3/TRBV12-4	.	TRBJ2-7	CASTPGLRGEQYF	TGTGCCAGCACCCCTGGGCTACGAGGAGAGCAGTACTTC
many	TRBV20-1	TRBD1	TRBJ1-1	CSATNNRGTEAFF	TGCAGTGCTACTAACAACAGGGGAACTGAAGCTTTCTTT
many	TRBV28	.	TRBJ1-2	CASSLRVIEGSYTF	TGTGCCAGCAGTTTGCGGGTAATTGAGGGCTCCTACACCTTC
.	TRBV27	TRBD1	TRBJ2-7	CASSSSYARWGQNYEQYF	TGTGCCAGCAGTTCAAGTTACGCAAGGTGGGGACAGAATTACGAGCAGTACTTC
many	TRBV6-5	TRBD2	TRBJ2-7	CASSMLAGSSYEQYF	TGTGCCAGCAGTATGTTAGCGGGGAGCTCCTACGAGCAGTACTTC
many	TRBV5-6	TRBD1	TRBJ2-3	CASSLRGRGTDTQYF	TGTGCCAGCAGCTTGAGGGGGCGGGGCACAGATACGCAGTATTTT
many	TRBV29-1	TRBD1	TRBJ2-7	CSVRQGANEQYF	TGCAGCGTTAGACAGGGGGCCAACGAGCAGTACTTC
.	TRBV5-1	.	TRBJ1-4	CATAQGIEKLFF	TGCGCCACTGCGCAGGGTATTGAAAAACTGTTTTTT
many	TRBV5-1	TRBD1	TRBJ2-1	CASKRKTGGDYNEQFF	TGCGCCAGCAAGCGAAAAACAGGGGGCGACTACAATGAGCAGTTCTTC
many	TRBV12-3/TRBV12-4	.	TRBJ2-3	CASCLSGDPGTQYF	TGTGCCAGCTGCCTCTCCGGGGACCCCGGAACGCAGTATTTT
many	TRBV20-1	TRBD1	TRBJ2-1	CSAQKQGPHNEQFF	TGCAGTGCCCAAAAACAGGGGCCCCACAATGAGCAGTTCTTC
.	TRBV29-1	.	TRBJ2-3	CSVVGGMGYTQCF	TGCAGCGTTGTAGGGGGTATGGGGTATACGCAGTGTTTT
many	TRBV4-1	.	TRBJ2-7	CASSQEPGTLYEQYF	TGCGCCAGCAGCCAAGAACCCGGGACACTCTACGAGCAGTACTTC
few	TRBV11-2	TRBD2	TRBJ2-2	CATHPGRGRVSGELFF	TGTGCCACCCACCCAGGGCGGGGGAGAGTGTCCGGGGAGCTGTTTTTT
many	TRBV28	TRBD1	TRBJ1-2	CASSLTTGPGQGNGYTF	TGTGCCAGCAGTTTAACGACTGGACCGGGACAGGGAAATGGCTACACCTTC
many	TRBV5-1	TRBD2	TRBJ2-1	CASRLAFSYNEQFF	TGCGCCAGCCGACTAGCCTTCTCCTACAATGAGCAGTTCTTC
medium-sized	TRBV7-9	TRBD1	TRBJ2-7	CASRPDRSYEQYF	TGTGCCAGCAGACCGGACAGGTCCTACGAGCAGTACTTC
.	TRBV4-1	.	TRBJ2-5	CASSLHGEKTQYF	TGCGCCAGCTCCCTCCACGGCGAAAAGACCCAGTACTTC
.	TRBV5-6	.	TRBJ1-5	CASSVGFNQPQHF	TGTGCCAGCAGCGTGGGGTTCAATCAGCCCCAGCATTTT
many	TRBV20-1	.	TRBJ2-7	CSARGGQTRPYEQYF	TGCAGTGCTAGAGGCGGGCAGACCCGTCCCTACGAGCAGTACTTC
many	TRBV20-1	.	TRBJ2-3	CSAPWGGATDTQYF	TGCAGTGCTCCTTGGGGGGGGGCGACAGATACGCAGTATTTT
many	TRBV12-3/TRBV12-4	.	TRBJ1-2	CASSPHQKPYGYTF	TGTGCCAGCAGCCCACACCAGAAACCCTATGGCTACACCTTC
many	TRBV5-5	.	TRBJ2-1	CASSFRQASSYNEQFF	TGTGCCAGCAGCTTCAGACAGGCGAGCTCCTACAATGAGCAGTTCTTC
many	TRBV20-1	.	TRBJ1-5	CSARAGGHFEPQHF	TGCAGTGCTAGAGCGGGGGGCCACTTTGAACCCCAGCATTTT
many	TRBV29-1	.	TRBJ2-1	CSVFTGAGYNEQFF	TGCAGCGTTTTTACAGGGGCGGGATACAATGAGCAGTTCTTC
few	TRBV5-1	.	TRBJ1-2	CASSFNPEGGNGYTF	TGCGCCAGCAGCTTCAACCCCGAGGGGGGTAACGGCTACACCTTC
many	TRBV4-1	TRBD1	TRBJ1-1	CASSQVTGPKGTEAFF	TGCGCCAGCAGCCAAGTGACAGGGCCTAAGGGCACTGAAGCTTTCTTT
many	TRBV7-8	.	TRBJ2-2	CGGGRNTGELFF	TGTGGCGGGGGCCGTAACACCGGGGAGCTGTTTTTT
many	TRBV2	.	TRBJ2-3	CASRDQGTRTDTQYF	TGTGCCAGCAGGGACCAGGGAACTCGCACAGATACGCAGTATTTT
many	TRBV24-1	.	TRBJ2-1	CATEGSEQFF	TGTGCCACCGAGGGCTCTGAGCAGTTCTTC
many	TRBV5-1	TRBD1	TRBJ2-3	CASSFRGPSTDTQYF	TGCGCCAGCAGCTTCAGGGGGCCGAGCACAGATACGCAGTATTTT
many	TRBV20-1	.	TRBJ1-2	CSANPPGHSDYGYTF	TGCAGTGCTAACCCCCCGGGACATTCGGACTATGGCTACACCTTC
.	TRBV20-1	.	TRBJ2-7	CSASEQGDYEQYF	TGCAGTGCTAGCGAACAGGGTGATTACGAGCAGTACTTC
many	TRBV5-1	.	TRBJ2-1	CASSQTGNEQFF	TGCGCCAGCAGCCAGACAGGTAATGAGCAGTTCTTC
many	TRBV12-3/TRBV12-4	.	TRBJ2-1	CASTLLGVDEQFF	TGTGCCAGCACCCTATTGGGCGTGGATGAGCAGTTCTTC
many	TRBV19	.	TRBJ2-2	CASSILDKTTGELFF	TGTGCCAGTAGTATATTGGACAAGACCACCGGGGAGCTGTTTTTT